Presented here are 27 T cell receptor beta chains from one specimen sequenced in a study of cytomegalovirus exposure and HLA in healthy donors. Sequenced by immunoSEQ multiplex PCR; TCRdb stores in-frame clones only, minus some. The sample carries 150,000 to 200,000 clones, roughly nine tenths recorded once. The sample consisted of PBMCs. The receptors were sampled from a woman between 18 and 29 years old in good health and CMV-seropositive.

Written as DNA, the CDR3 is TGTGCCAGCAGCTTAGTAGCGGGAAGATCTGAAAAACTGTTTTTT. Encoded protein: CASSLVAGRSEKLFF. J is TRBJ1-4 and V is TRBV7-2; D not certain. This CDR3 is 15 amino acids long. V lost 1 base and J lost 7, with 13 bases in between. Per germline, CDR1 SGHTA and CDR2 FQGNSA.

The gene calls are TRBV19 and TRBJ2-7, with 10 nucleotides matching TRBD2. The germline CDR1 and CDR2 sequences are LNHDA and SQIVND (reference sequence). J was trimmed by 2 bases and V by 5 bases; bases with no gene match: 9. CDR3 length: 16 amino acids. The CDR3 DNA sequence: TGTGCCAGTAGTTCCTCTAGCGGGAGACTCACCTACGAGCAGTACTTC. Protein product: CASSSSSGRLTYEQYF.

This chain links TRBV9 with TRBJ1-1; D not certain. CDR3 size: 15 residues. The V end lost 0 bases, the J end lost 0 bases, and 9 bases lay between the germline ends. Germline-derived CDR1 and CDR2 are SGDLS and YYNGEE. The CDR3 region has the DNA TGTGCCAGCAGCGTAGCTACGGGTGTGAACACTGAAGCTTTCTTT. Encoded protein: CASSVATGVNTEAFF.

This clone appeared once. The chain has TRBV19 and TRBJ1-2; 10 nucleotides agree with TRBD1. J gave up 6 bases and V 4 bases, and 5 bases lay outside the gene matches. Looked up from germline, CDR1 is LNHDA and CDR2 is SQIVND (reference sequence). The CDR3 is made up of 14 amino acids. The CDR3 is CASSTDRGRNGYTF. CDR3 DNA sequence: TGTGCCAGTAGTACCGACAGGGGGCGAAATGGCTACACCTTC. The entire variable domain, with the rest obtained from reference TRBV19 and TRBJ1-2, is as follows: DGGITQSPKYLFRKEGQNVTLSCEQNLNHDAMYWYRQDPGQGLRLIYYSQIVNDFQKGDIAEGYSVSREKKESFPLTVTSAQKNPTAFYLCASSTDRGRNGYTFGSGTRLTVV.

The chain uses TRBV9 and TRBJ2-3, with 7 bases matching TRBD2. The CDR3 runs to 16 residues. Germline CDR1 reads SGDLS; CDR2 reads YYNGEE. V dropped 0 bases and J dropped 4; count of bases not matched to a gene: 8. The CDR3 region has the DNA TGTGCCAGCAGCGTAGGGTTTATTCGGGGGGCAGATACGCAGTATTTT. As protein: CASSVGFIRGADTQYF.

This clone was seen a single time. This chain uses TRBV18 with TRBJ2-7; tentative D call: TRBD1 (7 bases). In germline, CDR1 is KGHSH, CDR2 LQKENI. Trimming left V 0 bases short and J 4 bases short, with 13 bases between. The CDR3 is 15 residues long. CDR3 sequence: CASSPPGPGGYEQYF. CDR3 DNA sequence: TGTGCCAGCTCACCACCGGGTCCAGGGGGGTACGAGCAGTACTTC. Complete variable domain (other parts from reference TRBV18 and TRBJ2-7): NAGVMQNPRHLVRRRGQEARLRCSPMKGHSHVYWYRQLPEEGLKFMVYLQKENIIDESGMPKERFSAEFPKEGPSILRIQQVVRGDSAAYFCASSPPGPGGYEQYFGPGTRLTVT.

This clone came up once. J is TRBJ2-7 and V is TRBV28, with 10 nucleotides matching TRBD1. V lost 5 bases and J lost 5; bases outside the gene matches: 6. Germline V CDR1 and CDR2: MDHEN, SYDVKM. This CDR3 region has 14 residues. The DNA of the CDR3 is TGTGCCAGCAGTACCGGGACAGGGGCCAACGAGCAGTACTTC. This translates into CASSTGTGANEQYF.

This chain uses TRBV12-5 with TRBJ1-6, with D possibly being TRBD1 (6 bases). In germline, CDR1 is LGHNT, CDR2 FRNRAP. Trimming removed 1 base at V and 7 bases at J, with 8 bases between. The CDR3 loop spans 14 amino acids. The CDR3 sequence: CASGLGTANSPLHF. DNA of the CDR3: TGTGCTAGTGGTTTGGGGACAGCAAATTCACCCCTCCACTTT.

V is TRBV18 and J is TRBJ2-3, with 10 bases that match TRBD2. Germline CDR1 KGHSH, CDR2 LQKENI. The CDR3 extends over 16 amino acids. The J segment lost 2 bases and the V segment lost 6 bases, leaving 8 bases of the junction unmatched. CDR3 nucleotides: TGTGCCAGCTCGCCCATAGCGGGAGGTTACACAGATACGCAGTATTTT. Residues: CASSPIAGGYTDTQYF.

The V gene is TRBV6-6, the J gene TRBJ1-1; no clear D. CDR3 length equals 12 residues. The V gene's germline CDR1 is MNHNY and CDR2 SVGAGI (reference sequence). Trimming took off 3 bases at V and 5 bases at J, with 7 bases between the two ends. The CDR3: CASSYSRTEAFF. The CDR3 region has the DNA TGTGCCAGCAGTTATTCCAGGACTGAAGCTTTCTTT.

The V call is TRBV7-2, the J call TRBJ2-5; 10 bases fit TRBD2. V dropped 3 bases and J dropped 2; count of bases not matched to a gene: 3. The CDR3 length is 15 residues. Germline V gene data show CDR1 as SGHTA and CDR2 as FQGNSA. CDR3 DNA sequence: TGTGCCAGCAGCTTTAGCGGGGGGTTTCAAGAGACCCAGTACTTC. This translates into CASSFSGGFQETQYF.

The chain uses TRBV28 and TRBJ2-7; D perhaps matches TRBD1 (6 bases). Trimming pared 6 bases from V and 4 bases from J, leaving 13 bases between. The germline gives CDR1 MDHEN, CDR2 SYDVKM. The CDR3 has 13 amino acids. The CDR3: CASRPAGVYEQYF. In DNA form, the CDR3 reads TGTGCCAGCAGGCCCGCAGGGGTGTACGAGCAGTACTTC.

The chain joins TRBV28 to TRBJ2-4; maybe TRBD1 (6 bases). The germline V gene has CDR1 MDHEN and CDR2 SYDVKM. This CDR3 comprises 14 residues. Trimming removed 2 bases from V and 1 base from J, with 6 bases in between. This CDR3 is CASSLQGAKNIQYF. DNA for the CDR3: TGTGCCAGCAGTTTACAGGGGGCCAAAAACATTCAGTACTTC.

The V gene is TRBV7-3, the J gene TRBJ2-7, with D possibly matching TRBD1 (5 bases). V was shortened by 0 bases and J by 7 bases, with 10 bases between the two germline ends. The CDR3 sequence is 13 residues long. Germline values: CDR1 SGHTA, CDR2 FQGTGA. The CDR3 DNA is TGTGCCAGCAGCTTAACAGGGGATCGGGAGCAGTACTTC. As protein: CASSLTGDREQYF.

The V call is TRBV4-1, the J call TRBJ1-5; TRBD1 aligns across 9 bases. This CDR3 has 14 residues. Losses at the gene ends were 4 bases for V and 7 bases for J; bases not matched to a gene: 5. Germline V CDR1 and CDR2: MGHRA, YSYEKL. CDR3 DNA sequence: TGCGCCAGCAGCCTGGACAGGGGCGGCCAGCCCCAGCATTTT. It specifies CASSLDRGGQPQHF.

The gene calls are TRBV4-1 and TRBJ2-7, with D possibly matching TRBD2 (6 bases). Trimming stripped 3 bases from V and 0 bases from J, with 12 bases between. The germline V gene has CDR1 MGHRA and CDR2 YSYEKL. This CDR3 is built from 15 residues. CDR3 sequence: CASSQSTGDSYEQYF. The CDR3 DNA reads TGCGCCAGCAGCCAGTCGACGGGGGACTCCTACGAGCAGTACTTC.

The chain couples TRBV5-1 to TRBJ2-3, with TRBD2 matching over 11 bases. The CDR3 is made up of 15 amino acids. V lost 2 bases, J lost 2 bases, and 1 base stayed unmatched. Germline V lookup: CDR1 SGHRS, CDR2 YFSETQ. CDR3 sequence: CASSLLAGVTDTQYF. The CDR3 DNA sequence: TGCGCCAGCAGCTTACTAGCGGGAGTCACAGATACGCAGTATTTT.

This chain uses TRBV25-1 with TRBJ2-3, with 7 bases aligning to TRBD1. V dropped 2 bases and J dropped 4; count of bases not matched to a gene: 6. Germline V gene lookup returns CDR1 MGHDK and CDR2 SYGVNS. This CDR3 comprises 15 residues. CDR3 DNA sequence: TGTGCCAGCAGTGAAATAGAGGGGGCGGCAGATACGCAGTATTTT. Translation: CASSEIEGAADTQYF.

CDR3 nucleotides: TGCGCCAGCAGTGCGGGGGGAAACACTGAAGCTTTCTTT. It encodes CASSAGGNTEAFF. The rearrangement joins TRBV10-2 to TRBJ1-1; weak D call: TRBD1 (5 bases). V shed 4 bases and J shed 2 bases, with 8 bases lying between them. The CDR3 length is 13 residues. From germline, CDR1 is WSHSY and CDR2 SAAADI.

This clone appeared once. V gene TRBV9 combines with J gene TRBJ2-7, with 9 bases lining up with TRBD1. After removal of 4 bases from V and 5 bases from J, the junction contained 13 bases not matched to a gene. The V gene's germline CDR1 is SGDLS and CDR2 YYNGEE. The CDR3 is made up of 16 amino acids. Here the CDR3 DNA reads TGTGCCAGCAGCTTCCGACCGGGACAGGGATGGGACGAGCAGTACTTC. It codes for CASSFRPGQGWDEQYF. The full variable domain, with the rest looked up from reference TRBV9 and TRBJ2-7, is DSGVTQTPKHLITATGQRVTLRCSPRSGDLSVYWYQQSLDQGLQFLIQYYNGEERAKGNILERFSAQQFPDLHSELNLSSLELGDSALYFCASSFRPGQGWDEQYFGPGTRLTVT.

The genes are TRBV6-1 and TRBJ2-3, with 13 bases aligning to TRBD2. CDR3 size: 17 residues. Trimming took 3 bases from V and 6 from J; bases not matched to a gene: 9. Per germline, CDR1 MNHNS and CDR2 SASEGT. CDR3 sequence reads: CASSETLAGGPPDTQYF. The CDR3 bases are TGTGCCAGCAGTGAGACACTAGCGGGGGGGCCCCCTGATACGCAGTATTTT.

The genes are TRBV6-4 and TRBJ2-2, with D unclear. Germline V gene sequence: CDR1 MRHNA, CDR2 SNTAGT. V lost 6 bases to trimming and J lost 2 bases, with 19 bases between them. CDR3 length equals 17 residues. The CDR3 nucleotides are TGTGCCAGCAGGACTGACGTGACTGATGCTAACACCGGGGAGCTGTTTTTT. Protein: CASRTDVTDANTGELFF.

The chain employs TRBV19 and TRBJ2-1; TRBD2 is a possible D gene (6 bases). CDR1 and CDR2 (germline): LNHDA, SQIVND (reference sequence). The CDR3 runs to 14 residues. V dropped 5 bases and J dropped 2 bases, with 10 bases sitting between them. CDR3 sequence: CASSLTRAYNEQFF. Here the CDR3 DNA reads TGTGCCAGTAGTCTGACTAGGGCCTACAATGAGCAGTTCTTC.

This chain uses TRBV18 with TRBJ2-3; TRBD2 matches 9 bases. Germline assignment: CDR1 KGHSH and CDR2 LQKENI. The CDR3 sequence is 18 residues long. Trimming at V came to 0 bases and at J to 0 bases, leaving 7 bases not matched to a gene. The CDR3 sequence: CASSPPTAGGLSTDTQYF. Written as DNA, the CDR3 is TGTGCCAGCTCACCACCGACAGCGGGAGGTCTTAGCACAGATACGCAGTATTTT.

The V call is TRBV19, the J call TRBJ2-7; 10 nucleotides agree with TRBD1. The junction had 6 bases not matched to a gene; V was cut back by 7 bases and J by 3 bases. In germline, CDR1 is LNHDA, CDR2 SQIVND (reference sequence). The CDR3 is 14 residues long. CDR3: CASTPRDRGYEQYF. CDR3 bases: TGTGCCAGTACCCCTAGGGACAGGGGCTACGAGCAGTACTTC.

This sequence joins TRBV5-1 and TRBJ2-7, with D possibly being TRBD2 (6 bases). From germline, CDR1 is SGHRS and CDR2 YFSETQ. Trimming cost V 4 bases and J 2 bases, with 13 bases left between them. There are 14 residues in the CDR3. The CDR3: CASSEWDSAYEQYF. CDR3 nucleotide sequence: TGCGCCAGCAGCGAGTGGGACTCCGCCTACGAGCAGTACTTC. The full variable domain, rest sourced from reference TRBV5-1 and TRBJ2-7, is KAGVTQTPRYLIKTRGQQVTLSCSPISGHRSVSWYQQTPGQGLQFLFEYFSETQRNKGNFPGRFSGRQFSNSRSEMNVSTLELGDSALYLCASSEWDSAYEQYFGPGTRLTVT.

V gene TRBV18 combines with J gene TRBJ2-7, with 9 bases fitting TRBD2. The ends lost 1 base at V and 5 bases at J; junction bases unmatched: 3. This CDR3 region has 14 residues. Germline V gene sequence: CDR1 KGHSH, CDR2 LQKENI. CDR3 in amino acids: CASSPLAGDNEQYF. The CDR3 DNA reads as TGTGCCAGCTCACCACTAGCGGGAGACAACGAGCAGTACTTC.